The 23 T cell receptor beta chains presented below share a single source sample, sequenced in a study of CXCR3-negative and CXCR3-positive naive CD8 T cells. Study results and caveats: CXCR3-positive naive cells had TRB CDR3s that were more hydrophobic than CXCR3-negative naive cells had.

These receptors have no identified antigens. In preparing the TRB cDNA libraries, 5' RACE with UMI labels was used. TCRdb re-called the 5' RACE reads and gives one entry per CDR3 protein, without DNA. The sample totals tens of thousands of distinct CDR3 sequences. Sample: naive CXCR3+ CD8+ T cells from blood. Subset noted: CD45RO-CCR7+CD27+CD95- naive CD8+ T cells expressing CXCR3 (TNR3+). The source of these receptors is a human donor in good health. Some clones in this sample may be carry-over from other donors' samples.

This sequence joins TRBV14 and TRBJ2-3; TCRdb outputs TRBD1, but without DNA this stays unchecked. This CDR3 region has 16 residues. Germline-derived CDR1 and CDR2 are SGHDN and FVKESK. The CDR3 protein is CASSQAGGVLADTQYF. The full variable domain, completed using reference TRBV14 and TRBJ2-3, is EAGVTQFPSHSVIEKGQTVTLRCDPISGHDNLYWYRRVMGKEIKFLLHFVKESKQDESGMPNNRFLAERTGGTYSTLKVQPAELEDSGVYFCASSQAGGVLADTQYFGPGTRLTVL.

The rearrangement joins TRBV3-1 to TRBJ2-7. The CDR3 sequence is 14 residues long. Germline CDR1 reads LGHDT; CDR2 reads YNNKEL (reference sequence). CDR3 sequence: CASSHGRDSYEQYF.

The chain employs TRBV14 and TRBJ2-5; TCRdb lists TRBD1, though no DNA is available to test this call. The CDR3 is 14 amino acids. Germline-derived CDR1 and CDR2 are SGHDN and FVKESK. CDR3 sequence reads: CASSQWDGEETQYF. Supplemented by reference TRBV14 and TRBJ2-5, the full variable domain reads EAGVTQFPSHSVIEKGQTVTLRCDPISGHDNLYWYRRVMGKEIKFLLHFVKESKQDESGMPNNRFLAERTGGTYSTLKVQPAELEDSGVYFCASSQWDGEETQYFGPGTRLLVL.

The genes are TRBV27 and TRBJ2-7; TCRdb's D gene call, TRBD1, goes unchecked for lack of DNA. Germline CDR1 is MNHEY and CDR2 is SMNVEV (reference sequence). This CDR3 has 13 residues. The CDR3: CASSLQGSREQYF.

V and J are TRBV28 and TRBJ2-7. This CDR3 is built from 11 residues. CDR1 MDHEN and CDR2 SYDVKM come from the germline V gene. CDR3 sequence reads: CASSQGGRLYF.

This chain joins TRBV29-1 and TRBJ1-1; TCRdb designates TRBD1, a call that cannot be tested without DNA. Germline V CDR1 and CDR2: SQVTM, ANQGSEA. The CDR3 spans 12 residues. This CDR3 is CSVWTQNTEAFF. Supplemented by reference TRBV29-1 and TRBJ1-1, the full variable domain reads SAVISQKPSRDICQRGTSLTIQCQVDSQVTMMFWYRQQPGQSLTLIATANQGSEATYESGFVIDKFPISRPNLTFSTLTVSNMSPEDSSIYLCSVWTQNTEAFFGQGTRLTVV.

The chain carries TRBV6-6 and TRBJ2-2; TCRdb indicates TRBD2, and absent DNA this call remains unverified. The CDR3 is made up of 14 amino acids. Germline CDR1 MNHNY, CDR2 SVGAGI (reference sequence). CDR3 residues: CASSYSGGARELFF.

CDR3: CSGTITDTEAFF. The gene calls are TRBV29-1 and TRBJ1-1; TCRdb lists TRBD1, though no DNA is available to test this call. The CDR3 spans 12 residues. Germline values: CDR1 SQVTM, CDR2 ANQGSEA.

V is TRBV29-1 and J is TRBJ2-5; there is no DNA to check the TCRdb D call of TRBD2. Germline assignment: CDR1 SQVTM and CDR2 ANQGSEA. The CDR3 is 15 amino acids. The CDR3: CSVEDNETSDETQYF.

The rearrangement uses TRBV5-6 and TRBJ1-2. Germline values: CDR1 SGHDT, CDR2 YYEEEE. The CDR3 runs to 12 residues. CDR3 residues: CASSFPGVGYTF.

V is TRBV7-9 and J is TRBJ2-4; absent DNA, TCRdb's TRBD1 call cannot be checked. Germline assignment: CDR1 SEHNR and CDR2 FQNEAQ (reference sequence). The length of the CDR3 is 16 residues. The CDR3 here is CASSLGDRVFSDIQYF. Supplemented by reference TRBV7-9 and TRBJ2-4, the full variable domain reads DTGVSQNPRHKITKRGQNVTFRCDPISEHNRLYWYRQTLGQGPEFLTYFQNEAQLEKSRLLSDRFSAERPKGSFSTLEIQRTEQGDSAMYLCASSLGDRVFSDIQYFGAGTRLSVL.

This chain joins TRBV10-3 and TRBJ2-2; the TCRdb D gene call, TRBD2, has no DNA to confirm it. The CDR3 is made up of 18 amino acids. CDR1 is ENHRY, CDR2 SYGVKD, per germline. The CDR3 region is CAISESGLAGGPTGELFF.

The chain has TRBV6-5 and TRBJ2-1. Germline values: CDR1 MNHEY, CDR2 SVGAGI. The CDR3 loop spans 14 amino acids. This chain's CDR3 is CATSFASSYNEQFF.

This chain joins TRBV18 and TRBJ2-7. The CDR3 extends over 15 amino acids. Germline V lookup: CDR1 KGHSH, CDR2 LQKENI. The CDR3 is CASSPPQRSSYEQYF.

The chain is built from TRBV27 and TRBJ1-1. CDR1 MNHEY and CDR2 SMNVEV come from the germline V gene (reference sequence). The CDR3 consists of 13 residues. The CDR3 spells CASSFRAGTEAFF.

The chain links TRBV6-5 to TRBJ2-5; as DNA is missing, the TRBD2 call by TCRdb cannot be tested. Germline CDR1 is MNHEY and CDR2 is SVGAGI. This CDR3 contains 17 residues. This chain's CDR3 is CASSATSGGRYQETQYF.

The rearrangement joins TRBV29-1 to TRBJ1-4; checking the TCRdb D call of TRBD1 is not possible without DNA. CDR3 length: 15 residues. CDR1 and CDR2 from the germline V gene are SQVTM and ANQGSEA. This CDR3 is CSVATYRERDEKLFF.

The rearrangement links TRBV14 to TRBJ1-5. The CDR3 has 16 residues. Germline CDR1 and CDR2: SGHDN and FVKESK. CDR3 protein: CASSQEVWGFGQPQHF.

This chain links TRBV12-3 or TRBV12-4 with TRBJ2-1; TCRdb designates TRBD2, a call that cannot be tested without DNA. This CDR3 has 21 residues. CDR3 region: CASSGPRYLAYARNSYNEQFF.

CDR3 in amino acids: CASSYAYGDTQYF. The chain joins TRBV6-5 to TRBJ2-3. Germline V gene sequence: CDR1 MNHEY, CDR2 SVGAGI. The CDR3 spans 13 residues.

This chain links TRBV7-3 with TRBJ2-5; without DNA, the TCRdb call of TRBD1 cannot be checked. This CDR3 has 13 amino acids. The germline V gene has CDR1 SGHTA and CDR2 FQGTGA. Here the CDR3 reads CASSIEGAETQYF.

CDR3 loop: CSARGQGRYEQYF. The chain joins TRBV20-1 to TRBJ2-7; TCRdb designates TRBD1, a call that cannot be tested without DNA. The CDR3 spans 13 residues. The V gene's germline CDR1 is DFQATT and CDR2 SNEGSKA (reference sequence).

The CDR3 protein is CASSKVYLKGFF. The rearrangement uses TRBV21-1 and TRBJ2-1. TRBV21-1 is a pseudogene. The CDR3 is 12 residues long.